What follows are 8 T cell receptor beta chains derived from one specimen sequenced in a study of Ad26.COV2.S vaccination and SARS-CoV-2 variants. Specified treatment: 15 to 20 received Ad26.COV2.S at low or high dose, single or two shots; several received placebo; per-sample allocation not given. Samples were taken on day 63 after the first vaccine or placebo injection. Profiling relied on immunoSEQ multiplex PCR, and the TCRdb table lists in-frame clones only, not all of them. The table has fewer than 500,000 clones, roughly 89% seen once. Sequencing was performed on peripheral blood, taken in a trial of Ad26.COV2.S vaccine versus placebo. Receptors were obtained from a person between 18 and 60 years old who received the Ad26.COV2.S COVID-19 vaccine or a placebo.

The chain recombines TRBV7-4 with TRBJ1-5, with D possibly matching TRBD1 (6 bases). This CDR3 spans 18 amino acids. V lost 5 bases, J lost 0 bases, and 20 bases lay in between. The germline CDR1 and CDR2 sequences are SGHVT and SQSDAQ. CDR3 loop: CASSVTVTGSYSNQPQHF. In DNA form, the CDR3 reads TGTGCCAGCAGCGTTACCGTTACAGGGAGTTATAGCAATCAGCCCCAGCATTTT.

V and J are TRBV3-1 (or the pseudogene TRBV3-2) and TRBJ1-4; a weak D match, TRBD1 (5 bases). CDR3 length: 14 amino acids. CDR1 LGHDT and CDR2 YNNKEL come from the germline V gene (reference sequence). V dropped 4 bases and J dropped 7 bases, with 13 bases sitting between them. DNA of the CDR3: TGTGCCAGCAGCCTGCAGGGTTTGGGTGAAAAACTGTTTTTT. It is translated as CASSLQGLGEKLFF.

The rearrangement uses TRBV20-1 and TRBJ2-7, with D possibly being TRBD1 (6 bases). CDR1 and CDR2 from the germline V gene are DFQATT and SNEGSKA (reference sequence). Trimming took off 8 bases at V and 5 bases at J, with 13 bases between the two ends. There are 11 residues in the CDR3. Here the CDR3 reads CSTGWTDEQYF. As DNA, the CDR3 is TGCAGTACAGGGTGGACGGACGAGCAGTACTTC.

This clone showed up just once. The J gene is TRBJ2-1, the V gene TRBV24-1, with D possibly matching TRBD2 (6 bases). Per germline, CDR1 KGHDR and CDR2 SFDVKD. There are 16 residues in the CDR3. Trimming cost V 2 bases and J 5 bases, with 15 bases left between them. This chain's CDR3 is CATSDSGGMNDNEQFF. The DNA of the CDR3 is TGTGCCACCAGTGATTCCGGGGGAATGAACGACAATGAGCAGTTCTTC.

This clone was counted a few times. The chain combines TRBV27 with TRBJ2-2; TRBD2 agrees at 15 bases. J was trimmed by 0 bases and V by 1 base; bases with no gene match: 3. The germline CDR1 and CDR2 sequences are MNHEY and SMNVEV (reference sequence). This CDR3 is 19 amino acids long. CDR3 protein: CASSLLGLAGGTNTGELFF. CDR3 coding DNA: TGTGCCAGCAGTTTATTGGGACTAGCGGGAGGCACGAACACCGGGGAGCTGTTTTTT.

This chain joins TRBV5-1 and TRBJ1-2; tentatively, D is TRBD1 (5 bases). Germline V gene data show CDR1 as SGHRS and CDR2 as YFSETQ. V was clipped by 0 bases and J by 4 bases, with 10 bases between them. The CDR3 loop spans 14 amino acids. In DNA form, the CDR3 reads TGCGCCAGCAGCTTGGGACAGATCTTCTATGGCTACACCTTC. It specifies CASSLGQIFYGYTF.

The rearrangement links TRBV18 to TRBJ1-2; perhaps TRBD1 as D (5 bases). CDR1 is KGHSH and CDR2 is LQKENI in the germline V gene. CDR3 length: 14 residues. Trimming took 1 base from V and 5 from J, leaving 11 bases between them. This chain's CDR3 is CASSPRSQAYGYTF. The CDR3 DNA reads TGTGCCAGCTCACCACGGTCACAGGCTTATGGCTACACCTTC.

This clone is a singleton in its sample. The CDR3 bases are TGTGCCAGCACCCCGCGGGCAGGGCGGGACATTCAGTACTTC. Translation: CASTPRAGRDIQYF. The chain joins TRBV27 to TRBJ2-4; the D call may be TRBD1 or TRBD2 (5 bases each). V was trimmed by 7 bases and J by 8 bases, leaving 18 bases between them. The CDR3 loop spans 14 amino acids. Germline V gene data show CDR1 as MNHEY and CDR2 as SMNVEV (reference sequence).